The entry below describes one T cell receptor (beta chain). As yet, its antigen is unknown. Analysis merged second doses at about 4 or about 12 weeks. Germline CDR1 reads SGHNT; CDR2 reads YYREEE (reference sequence). The CDR3 consists of 15 residues. The junction had 5 bases not matched to a gene; V was cut back by 4 bases and J by 5 bases. Using immunoSEQ multiplex PCR, the repertoire was profiled, and TCRdb retains in-frame clones only, with some absent. The data contain roughly 8,000 clones, roughly 90% of them singletons. The data belong to a study of T cell responses to AZD1222 COVID-19 vaccine. Whole-study findings and limits: No day 14 peak samples; only post-peak repertoires were characterized. Just a handful of AZD1222 recipients were seropositive at baseline. The study found vaccine-associated CD4 TCRs spanning spike, dominant at 160-218 and 743-854.

This clonotype was obtained from an adult who received the AZD1222 COVID-19 vaccine. The V gene is TRBV5-4, the J gene TRBJ1-4, with 10 bases fitting TRBD1. Sequenced here: peripheral blood, sampled 28 days after the second AZD1222 dose. The CDR3: CASSPWTGGNEKLFF. The DNA for the CDR3 is TGTGCCAGCAGCCCGTGGACAGGGGGGAATGAAAAACTGTTTTTT.